What follows are 27 T cell receptor beta chains derived from one specimen sequenced in a study of T cells in Graves' hyperthyroidism and ophthalmopathy. Researchers took RNA transcripts and amplified the TCR beta CDR3 regions from them. With the HTBI primer set, the TCR CDR3 went through a first round of RT-PCR. TCRdb analysed the multiplex PCR reads with MiXCR anew, one entry per CDR3 protein. The sample consists of 600,000 to 900,000 distinct CDR3 sequences, around 15% of them appearing once. Sample: blood. The receptors here all came from a man younger than 30 with Graves' hyperthyroidism.

As concerns this clonotype: The final CDR3 position lacks the conserved phenylalanine or tryptophan, pointing to a likely read error. This rearrangement joins TRBV5-1 to TRBJ2-7; D is possibly TRBD2 (6 bases). The germline CDR1 and CDR2 sequences are SGHRS and YFSETQ. The V end was cut by 4 bases, the J end by 6 bases, with 14 bases between. The CDR3 length is 13 residues. The CDR3 protein is CASSVGSRSEQYL. Written as DNA, the CDR3 is TGCGCCAGCAGCGTCGGGAGCAGAAGCGAGCAGTACCTC.

The chain is built from TRBV27 and TRBJ2-7; D is possibly TRBD2 (6 bases). The CDR3 totals 13 residues. Germline V gives CDR1 MNHEY, CDR2 SMNVEV (reference sequence). Trimming left V 6 bases short and J 5 bases short, with 14 bases between. DNA for the CDR3: TGTGCCAGCAGGGAAGCGGGTCGTGACGAGCAGTACTTC. This encodes CASREAGRDEQYF.

The rearrangement joins TRBV20-1 to TRBJ1-6; D gene unclear. CDR3 length: 13 residues. V was shortened by 3 bases and J by 7 bases, with 10 bases between the two germline ends. CDR1 is DFQATT and CDR2 is SNEGSKA in the germline V gene (reference sequence). In nucleotides, the CDR3 is TGCAGTGCTAGTGTCGGGGTCAATTCACCCCTCCACTTT. Protein: CSASVGVNSPLHF.

This clonotype was observed a few times. The chain carries TRBV6-1 and TRBJ1-5, with TRBD1 matching 10 bases. The CDR3 totals 15 residues. Germline values: CDR1 MNHNS, CDR2 SASEGT. V shed 4 bases, J shed 3 bases, and the junction held 3 bases outside the gene matches. The CDR3 DNA follows: TGTGCCAGCAGTGTAGACAGGGGGCCCAATCAGCCCCAGCATTTT. This encodes CASSVDRGPNQPQHF.

This clonotype was seen ten or more times. The V gene is TRBV5-1, the J gene TRBJ2-7; TRBD1 is a possible D gene (5 bases). Germline V lookup: CDR1 SGHRS, CDR2 YFSETQ. The CDR3 totals 11 residues. The germline V and J ends were trimmed by 7 bases and 3 bases, with 8 bases remaining between them. This CDR3 is CASGDSYEQYF. For the CDR3, the DNA is TGCGCCAGCGGCGACAGCTACGAGCAGTACTTC.

The chain combines TRBV20-1 with TRBJ1-5; D remains ambiguous. Trimming stripped 5 bases from V and 1 base from J, with 15 bases between. This CDR3 contains 15 residues. Germline lookup yields CDR1 DFQATT and CDR2 SNEGSKA (reference sequence). The CDR3 here is CSASDFSRSNQPQHF. The CDR3 DNA reads TGCAGTGCTTCGGACTTCAGTAGAAGCAATCAGCCCCAGCATTTT.

This clonotype was seen at least ten times. This chain uses TRBV12-3 or TRBV12-4 with TRBJ2-5; TRBD1 might be the D (5 bases). Trimming took off 3 bases at V and 3 bases at J, with 8 bases between the two ends. The length of the CDR3 is 13 residues. CDR3 protein: CASSFLREETQYF. The DNA for the CDR3 is TGTGCCAGCAGTTTTCTCAGGGAAGAGACCCAGTACTTC.

There are a few counts of this clonotype. The rearrangement uses TRBV20-1 and TRBJ2-3, with D possibly being TRBD2 (5 bases). Trimming stripped 8 bases from V and 1 base from J, with 10 bases between. The CDR3 consists of 12 residues. The V gene's germline CDR1 is DFQATT and CDR2 SNEGSKA (reference sequence). The CDR3 DNA reads as TGCAGTTGGATTAGCGGCACAGATACGCAGTATTTT. Residues: CSWISGTDTQYF.

This clonotype appeared many times. This rearrangement joins TRBV11-2 to TRBJ2-5, with 9 bases fitting TRBD1. CDR3 length: 13 amino acids. Trimming took 5 bases from V and 4 from J; bases not matched to a gene: 2. Per germline, CDR1 SGHAT and CDR2 FQNNGV. The CDR3 here is CASSGTGRETQYF. CDR3 nucleotides: TGTGCCAGCAGCGGGACAGGGAGAGAGACCCAGTACTTC.

This clonotype was detected many times. The rearrangement joins TRBV2 to TRBJ1-6; 7 nucleotides line up with TRBD1. CDR1 SNHLY and CDR2 FYNNEI come from the germline V gene. The CDR3 has 12 residues. V lost 9 bases and J lost 9; bases outside the gene matches: 5. The CDR3, as DNA: TGTGCCAGTGGACAGGCCAGTTCACCCCTCCACTTT. As protein: CASGQASSPLHF.

The rearrangement joins TRBV20-1 to TRBJ2-6, with no clear D. Germline CDR1 and CDR2: DFQATT and SNEGSKA (reference sequence). V gave up 6 bases and J gave up 4 bases, with 10 bases separating them. The CDR3 is made up of 13 amino acids. CDR3 region: CSAQLDGANVLTF. The CDR3 nucleotides read TGCAGTGCCCAGTTAGACGGGGCCAACGTCCTGACTTTC.

This clonotype has at least ten counts. The chain combines TRBV28 with TRBJ2-1; 9 nucleotides match TRBD2. Unmatched junction bases numbered 18, after V lost 5 bases and J lost 7 bases. Germline V CDR1 and CDR2: MDHEN, SYDVKM. The CDR3 has 18 amino acids. The CDR3 spells CASSQASGILLLGNEQFF. As DNA, the CDR3 is TGTGCCAGCAGTCAAGCTAGCGGGATTCTCCTCCTCGGTAATGAGCAGTTCTTC.

Ten or more counts support this clonotype. The rearrangement uses TRBV12-3 or TRBV12-4 and TRBJ2-7; weak D call: TRBD1 (6 bases). V gave up 5 bases and J gave up 5 bases, with 10 bases separating them. The CDR3 is 12 residues long. The CDR3 region has the DNA TGTGCCAGCAGTCACAGGGCCCACGAGCAGTACTTC. Translation: CASSHRAHEQYF.

There are many counts of this clonotype. This chain joins TRBV12-3 or TRBV12-4 and TRBJ1-2; possibly TRBD1 for D (5 bases). The CDR3 consists of 16 residues. Trimming cost V 2 bases and J 5 bases, with 18 bases left between them. CDR3 DNA sequence: TGTGCCAGCAGTTTATCAGAGGGACTCTCAGGGTATGGCTACACCTTC. Translated: CASSLSEGLSGYGYTF.

This clonotype came up a few times. The chain employs TRBV28 and TRBJ1-5; 7 bases are a match to TRBD1. Germline-derived CDR1 and CDR2 are MDHEN and SYDVKM. The ends lost 6 bases at V and 7 bases at J; junction bases unmatched: 9. This CDR3 is built from 14 residues. The CDR3 sequence: CASSTRGREQPQHF. The CDR3 nucleotides read TGTGCCAGCAGCACGAGGGGGCGCGAACAGCCCCAGCATTTT. The whole variable domain, filled in from reference TRBV28 and TRBJ1-5, reads DVKVTQSSRYLVKRTGEKVFLECVQDMDHENMFWYRQDPGLGLRLIYFSYDVKMKEKGDIPEGYSVSREKKERFSLILESASTNQTSMYLCASSTRGREQPQHFGDGTRLSIL.

This clonotype was picked up many times. This rearrangement joins TRBV7-2 to TRBJ2-1, with 8 nucleotides matching TRBD2. The CDR3 is 15 amino acids. Trimming removed 5 bases from V and 6 bases from J; junction bases left unmatched: 9. Germline V gives CDR1 SGHTA, CDR2 FQGNSA. In nucleotides, the CDR3 is TGTGCCAGCAGCCCGTTGACTAGCGCCTTCAATGAGCAGTTCTTC. It specifies CASSPLTSAFNEQFF.

The chain carries TRBV13 and TRBJ2-7; no clear D. The CDR3 runs to 11 residues. Germline-derived CDR1 and CDR2 are PRHDT and FYEKMQ (reference sequence). V lost 11 bases to trimming and J lost 3 bases, with 11 bases between them. In nucleotides, the CDR3 is TGTGCCGGCGCCAGGAACTACGAGCAGTACTTC. Translating it yields CAGARNYEQYF.

This clonotype was detected many times. The chain combines TRBV2 with TRBJ1-5; TRBD1 aligns across 8 bases. V was clipped by 3 bases and J by 6 bases; unmatched bases: 7. This CDR3 is 15 amino acids long. Germline V CDR1 and CDR2: SNHLY, FYNNEI. Here the CDR3 reads CASSDPRGRFQPQHF. The CDR3 coding sequence is TGTGCCAGCAGTGACCCCAGGGGGCGGTTTCAGCCCCAGCATTTT.

This clonotype was seen a few times. CDR3 in amino acids: CATRGVAGDTQYF. CDR3 bases: TGTGCCACCAGGGGGGTCGCTGGGGATACGCAGTATTTT. The J gene is TRBJ2-3, the V gene TRBV24-1; either TRBD1 or TRBD2 may supply D (5 bases each). This CDR3 has 13 residues. Trimming took 7 bases from V and 6 from J, leaving 13 bases between them. The germline CDR1 and CDR2 sequences are KGHDR and SFDVKD.

This clonotype appeared a few times. J is TRBJ1-2 and V is TRBV20-1, with D hard to call. The CDR3 spans 13 residues. Per germline, CDR1 DFQATT and CDR2 SNEGSKA (reference sequence). Trimming took off 6 bases at V and 8 bases at J, with 19 bases between the two ends. In nucleotides, the CDR3 is TGCAGTGCCACCTTCCCAATGGTGGTCGGCTACACCTTC. This gives the protein CSATFPMVVGYTF.

This clonotype was detected only a few times. This rearrangement joins TRBV6-2 or TRBV6-3 to TRBJ2-5, with 9 nucleotides matching TRBD2. CDR1 and CDR2 from the germline V gene are MNHEY and SVGEGT. The V and J ends lost 6 bases and 1 base, in that order; junction bases with no gene match: 12. This CDR3 has 17 residues. The CDR3 is CASRGPPGTSIQETQYF. The CDR3 coding sequence is TGTGCCAGCAGGGGACCGCCCGGGACTAGCATCCAAGAGACCCAGTACTTC.

This clonotype was observed a handful of times. DNA of the CDR3: TGTGCCAGCAGGGTAACCGGGACTAGCGCCTACAATGAGCAGTTCTTC. It translates to CASRVTGTSAYNEQFF. The chain has TRBV12-3 or TRBV12-4 and TRBJ2-1; 10 bases map to TRBD2. The CDR3 length is 16 residues. V trimming: 6 bases; J trimming: 2 bases; junction bases outside the gene matches: 7.

This clonotype was seen a handful of times. V gene TRBV28 combines with J gene TRBJ1-2; D remains ambiguous. This CDR3 comprises 15 residues. V lost 10 bases, J lost 5 bases, and 23 bases lay in between. The germline gives CDR1 MDHEN, CDR2 SYDVKM. The CDR3 nucleotides are TGTGCCACTTTGGGTCCTTCCGGCATATCATATGGCTACACCTTC. It encodes CATLGPSGISYGYTF.

V gene TRBV18 combines with J gene TRBJ1-2; 10 positions agree with TRBD1. This CDR3 region has 14 residues. The germline V gene has CDR1 KGHSH and CDR2 LQKENI. The trim removed 3 bases at V and 6 bases at J, leaving 4 bases unmatched. Here the CDR3 DNA reads TGTGCCAGCTCACCGGTGGGACAGGGGAATGGCTACACCTTC. It yields the protein CASSPVGQGNGYTF.

The genes are TRBV20-1 and TRBJ2-1; D gene unclear. CDR1 DFQATT and CDR2 SNEGSKA come from the germline V gene (reference sequence). V shed 6 bases and J shed 8 bases, with 17 bases lying between them. There are 13 residues in the CDR3. The CDR3 loop is CSATIRVPHEQFF. In DNA form, the CDR3 reads TGCAGTGCAACCATCCGGGTGCCACATGAGCAGTTCTTC.

This clonotype has at least ten counts. The V and J genes are TRBV28 and TRBJ2-7; 12 bases agree with TRBD1. The CDR3 covers 15 residues. The ends lost 10 bases at V and 5 bases at J; junction bases unmatched: 12. Looked up from germline, CDR1 is MDHEN and CDR2 is SYDVKM. The CDR3 spells CAISLLGTGGHEQYF. The CDR3 DNA is TGTGCCATCTCCCTCTTGGGGACAGGGGGCCACGAGCAGTACTTC.

V is TRBV30 and J is TRBJ1-6; maybe TRBD1 (6 bases). The V end was cut by 8 bases, the J end by 9 bases, with 20 bases between. Germline CDR1 and CDR2: GTSNPN and SVGIG (reference sequence). CDR3 length equals 14 residues. CDR3 sequence reads: CATKRSGVGSPLHF. CDR3 nucleotide sequence: TGTGCCACAAAACGATCAGGGGTAGGTTCACCCCTCCACTTT.